The 7 T cell receptor beta chains below come from one sample, sequenced in a study of cytomegalovirus exposure and HLA in healthy donors. The PCR employed 60 Vbeta primers together with 13 Jbeta primers. Some clones are missing from TCRdb's copy, which holds only in-frame ones; the method was immunoSEQ multiplex PCR. This sample's clone table lists 40,000 to 45,000 clones. Sequencing used PBMCs. These receptor sequences come from a young woman in good health and CMV-seronegative.

The chain combines TRBV30 with TRBJ2-7, with 13 bases lining up with TRBD2. CDR1 is GTSNPN, CDR2 SVGIG, per germline (reference sequence). This CDR3 comprises 17 residues. V was clipped by 3 bases and J by 2 bases; unmatched bases: 10. Here the CDR3 DNA reads TGTGCCTGGAGAGCAAACTCCGGACTAGCGGGAGCCTACGAGCAGTACTTC. Translation: CAWRANSGLAGAYEQYF.

For the CDR3, the DNA is TGCGCCAGCAGCCAACAGGGACAGGGGAACGAAAAACTGTTTTTT. Its translation is CASSQQGQGNEKLFF. This chain connects TRBV4-3 to TRBJ1-4; 10 bases are a match to TRBD1. V gave up 2 bases and J gave up 8 bases; unmatched junction bases: 5. The CDR3 runs to 15 residues. Germline CDR1 and CDR2: LGHNA and YSLEER.

The chain is built from TRBV7-2 and TRBJ2-3; D gene ambiguous. V gave up 0 bases and J gave up 5 bases, with 9 bases separating them. The germline V gene encodes CDR1 SGHTA and CDR2 FQGNSA. This CDR3 has 14 residues. CDR3 region: CASSLAYRGDTQYF. For the CDR3, the DNA is TGTGCCAGCAGCTTAGCGTACCGAGGAGATACGCAGTATTTT.

This sequence joins TRBV2 and TRBJ2-7, with 12 bases matching TRBD2. The CDR3 spans 14 residues. The junction had 1 base not matched to a gene; V was cut back by 5 bases and J by 2 bases. Germline V gives CDR1 SNHLY, CDR2 FYNNEI. As DNA, the CDR3 is TGTGCCAGCAGTTGGACTAGCGGGACCTACGAGCAGTACTTC. The encoded protein is CASSWTSGTYEQYF.

The DNA for the CDR3 is TGCGCCAGCAGCCAAGTGAGGGTCGGAGGCTACGAGCAGTACTTC. Amino acid sequence: CASSQVRVGGYEQYF. V gene TRBV4-1 combines with J gene TRBJ2-7, with D possibly being TRBD2 (5 bases). V gave up 1 base and J gave up 3 bases, with 13 bases separating them. The CDR3 has 15 amino acids. CDR1 is MGHRA, CDR2 YSYEKL, per germline.

The chain employs TRBV6-5 and TRBJ2-3; tentatively, D is TRBD1 (5 bases). The CDR3 sequence is 13 residues long. The V end was cut by 5 bases, the J end by 4 bases, with 10 bases between. Germline CDR1 MNHEY, CDR2 SVGAGI. CDR3 DNA sequence: TGTGCCAGCAGTCAGGGATTCTCAGATACGCAGTATTTT. Its translation: CASSQGFSDTQYF.

V and J are TRBV30 and TRBJ2-1; TRBD2 might be the D (5 bases). The V gene lost 2 bases and the J gene lost 7 bases, with 9 bases spanning the gap. Germline lookup yields CDR1 GTSNPN and CDR2 SVGIG (reference sequence). This CDR3 is 12 amino acids long. For the CDR3, the DNA is TGTGCCTGGAGTAGGGAGCTTAATGAGCAGTTCTTC. This gives the protein CAWSRELNEQFF.